These 25 T cell receptor beta chains originate from one sample sequenced in a study of blood T cell repertoires in COVID-19. Produced via immunoSEQ multiplex PCR; TCRdb's table is partial and in-frame only. The sample consists of more than 300,000 clones, 90% of them appearing once. The sample taken for sequencing was peripheral blood. These receptors all come from a woman in her thirties or forties with COVID-19, enrolled during active disease.

The genes are TRBV19 and TRBJ2-7; weak D call: TRBD2 (5 bases). The CDR3 totals 12 residues. Germline V gene sequence: CDR1 LNHDA, CDR2 SQIVND (reference sequence). The V end was cut by 5 bases, the J end by 2 bases, with 7 bases between. In nucleotides, the CDR3 is TGTGCCAGTAGTTCCGGGGCCTACGAGCAGTACTTC. Protein product: CASSSGAYEQYF.

A single count supports this clone. The chain employs TRBV6-5 and TRBJ2-5, with D possibly matching TRBD2 (6 bases). V dropped 7 bases and J dropped 5 bases, with 14 bases sitting between them. The CDR3 has 13 amino acids. Germline V CDR1 and CDR2: MNHEY, SVGAGI. The CDR3 nucleotides read TGTGCCAGCACCCCCCCGGGGGAGGAGACCCAGTACTTC. It yields the protein CASTPPGEETQYF.

CDR3 nucleotide sequence: TGTGCCAGTAGTATAGGGCTAGCGGGGGCCGGAAAGATTGGGGAGCAGTACTTC. Amino acid sequence: CASSIGLAGAGKIGEQYF. The V call is TRBV19, the J call TRBJ2-7, with TRBD2 matching 10 bases. Germline trimming cut 1 base from V and 7 bases from J; bases unmatched to any gene: 16. CDR3 length: 18 residues. Germline CDR1 is LNHDA and CDR2 is SQIVND (reference sequence).

This clone was counted once. V is TRBV4-1 and J is TRBJ2-7; D unclear. This CDR3 has 12 amino acids. The V end lost 0 bases, the J end lost 6 bases, and 6 bases lay between the germline ends. The V gene's germline CDR1 is MGHRA and CDR2 YSYEKL. The CDR3 nucleotides are TGCGCCAGCAGCCAAGATTATTCCGAGCAGTACTTC. It specifies CASSQDYSEQYF.

The CDR3: CASSQEPETGGGQPQHF. Written as DNA, the CDR3 is TGTGCCAGCAGCCAAGAACCCGAGACAGGGGGCGGTCAGCCCCAGCATTTT. The chain joins TRBV4-2 to TRBJ1-5; 10 nucleotides align to TRBD1. V dropped 0 bases and J dropped 6; count of bases not matched to a gene: 8. The CDR3 length is 17 residues. Germline V gene lookup returns CDR1 LGHNA and CDR2 YNFKEQ.

The V call is TRBV9, the J call TRBJ1-2; possibly TRBD1 for D (6 bases). Germline CDR1 SGDLS, CDR2 YYNGEE. With 0 bases removed from V and 2 bases from J, the gap between germline ends came to 20 bases. The CDR3 loop spans 18 amino acids. CDR3 protein: CASSVGGGAPPANYGYTF. The CDR3 coding sequence is TGTGCCAGCAGCGTAGGCGGGGGGGCGCCTCCGGCCAACTATGGCTACACCTTC.

The chain couples TRBV24-1 to TRBJ1-2; TRBD1 matches at 12 bases. In germline, CDR1 is KGHDR, CDR2 SFDVKD. This CDR3 contains 17 residues. The V gene end was trimmed by 3 bases and the J gene end by 2 bases; junction bases not matched to a gene: 6. The CDR3 here is CATSDPGTGGRNYGYTF. CDR3 sequence (DNA): TGTGCCACCAGTGATCCCGGGACAGGGGGCAGAAACTATGGCTACACCTTC.

There are a few counts of this clone. The chain joins TRBV6-7 to TRBJ1-1, with a weak D call TRBD1 (6 bases). TRBV6-7 is annotated as an ORF whose role is uncertain. This CDR3 spans 17 amino acids. Trimming stripped 4 bases from V and 4 bases from J, with 22 bases between. CDR3 DNA: TGTGCCAGCAGTTTACCCGAACGAACAGGGATCGTCACTGAAGCTTTCTTT. Protein: CASSLPERTGIVTEAFF.

The chain couples TRBV29-1 to TRBJ2-5, with TRBD2 identical over 9 bases. The V gene end was trimmed by 2 bases and the J gene end by 3 bases; junction bases not matched to a gene: 7. CDR3 length: 15 residues. CDR1 and CDR2 (germline): SQVTM, ANQGSEA. CDR3 nucleotides: TGCAGCGTTGAATTTCTAGCGGGGAGGGAAGAGACCCAGTACTTC. Translating it yields CSVEFLAGREETQYF.

The chain combines TRBV5-1 with TRBJ2-5; the match to TRBD1 covers 10 bases. CDR3 size: 14 residues. The germline CDR1 and CDR2 sequences are SGHRS and YFSETQ. The ends lost 4 bases at V and 3 bases at J; junction bases unmatched: 3. This chain's CDR3 is CASSPGTGEETQYF. As DNA, the CDR3 is TGCGCCAGCAGCCCCGGGACAGGGGAAGAGACCCAGTACTTC.

The count of this clone is one. This sequence joins TRBV28 and TRBJ1-2, with 11 bases matching TRBD1. CDR1 is MDHEN, CDR2 SYDVKM, per germline. Trimming at V came to 6 bases and at J to 6 bases, leaving 6 bases not matched to a gene. This CDR3 is 14 amino acids long. CDR3 amino acids: CASRGQGVDHGYTF. CDR3 DNA: TGTGCCAGCAGGGGACAGGGGGTGGACCATGGCTACACCTTC.

The chain links TRBV11-2 to TRBJ2-7; D gene ambiguous. Between the trimmed V and J ends, which lost 5 bases and 1 base, there was a span of 12 bases. CDR1 is SGHAT and CDR2 is FQNNGV in the germline V gene. The CDR3 has 14 amino acids. CDR3 DNA: TGTGCCAGCAGCCCTCCTCCAGAATCCTACGAGCAGTACTTC. Its translation is CASSPPPESYEQYF. The whole variable domain, remainder taken from reference TRBV11-2 and TRBJ2-7, is EAGVAQSPRYKIIEKRQSVAFWCNPISGHATLYWYQQILGQGPKLLIQFQNNGVVDDSQLPKDRFSAERLKGVDSTLKIQPAKLEDSAVYLCASSPPPESYEQYFGPGTRLTVT.

The chain has TRBV27 and TRBJ1-2; perhaps TRBD1 as D (5 bases). V lost 6 bases and J 4 bases, leaving 15 bases between the germline ends. The CDR3 totals 14 residues. Germline V CDR1 and CDR2: MNHEY, SMNVEV (reference sequence). The CDR3 DNA reads as TGTGCCAGCAGGCCGTCGGGGGAGGTCTATGGCTACACCTTC. Translation gives CASRPSGEVYGYTF.

The gene calls are TRBV30 and TRBJ1-5; 12 nucleotides agree with TRBD1. Germline CDR1 reads GTSNPN; CDR2 reads SVGIG (reference sequence). The CDR3 covers 14 residues. The J segment lost 6 bases and the V segment lost 3 bases, leaving 3 bases of the junction unmatched. CDR3: CAWRGQGAGQPQHF. As DNA, the CDR3 is TGTGCCTGGAGGGGACAGGGGGCCGGTCAGCCCCAGCATTTT. Full variable domain (missing parts from reference TRBV30 and TRBJ1-5): SQTIHQWPATLVQPVGSPLSLECTVEGTSNPNLYWYRQAAGRGLQLLFYSVGIGQISSEVPQNLSASRPQDRQFILSSKKLLLSDSGFYLCAWRGQGAGQPQHFGDGTRLSIL.

The chain couples TRBV10-3 to TRBJ1-3; TRBD1 matches 7 bases. Germline V gene data show CDR1 as ENHRY and CDR2 as SYGVKD. The CDR3 runs to 16 residues. J lost 1 base, V lost 6 bases, and 9 bases had no gene match. The CDR3 DNA sequence: TGTGCCATCAGCACCCCGGGACAGAGATCTGGAAACACCATATATTTT. Translating it yields CAISTPGQRSGNTIYF.

The rearrangement joins TRBV6-5 to TRBJ1-2, with a weak D call TRBD1 (6 bases). Trimming left V 3 bases short and J 6 bases short, with 17 bases between. The CDR3 runs 15 residues. CDR1 MNHEY and CDR2 SVGAGI come from the germline V gene. The CDR3 DNA follows: TGTGCCAGCAGTTATAGACGGACAGCCGACCATGGCTACACCTTC. Translation gives CASSYRRTADHGYTF.

This chain joins TRBV5-1 and TRBJ2-7; 16 bases are a match to TRBD2. The CDR3 spans 17 residues. Germline V gives CDR1 SGHRS, CDR2 YFSETQ. The ends lost 5 bases at V and 0 bases at J; junction bases unmatched: 5. Written as DNA, the CDR3 is TGCGCCAGCAGACGAGGGACTAGCGGGAGGGCCTCCTACGAGCAGTACTTC. Encoded protein: CASRRGTSGRASYEQYF.

The CDR3 spells CASSQMGAGGTGELFF. The DNA of the CDR3 is TGTGCCAGCAGCCAGATGGGGGCTGGGGGCACCGGGGAGCTGTTTTTT. This sequence joins TRBV5-6 and TRBJ2-2; TRBD1 is a possible D gene (6 bases). From germline, CDR1 is SGHDT and CDR2 YYEEEE. V lost 4 bases to trimming and J lost 4 bases, with 17 bases between them. The CDR3 has 16 amino acids.

The chain joins TRBV28 to TRBJ1-3; TRBD1 might be the D (6 bases). This CDR3 contains 17 residues. Trimming removed 7 bases at V and 0 bases at J, with 19 bases between. Germline CDR1 MDHEN, CDR2 SYDVKM. CDR3 sequence reads: CASTERGQHVSGNTIYF. The CDR3, as DNA: TGTGCCAGCACAGAAAGGGGACAACACGTCTCTGGAAACACCATATATTTT.

The chain couples TRBV9 to TRBJ2-7; D possibly corresponds to TRBD2 (6 bases). The CDR3 is 14 residues long. Trimming left V 0 bases short and J 6 bases short, with 13 bases between. Germline V gene lookup returns CDR1 SGDLS and CDR2 YYNGEE. In DNA form, the CDR3 reads TGTGCCAGCAGCGTAGCCCAACAGGAGGGCGAGCAGTACTTC. It translates to CASSVAQQEGEQYF.

V and J are TRBV7-2 and TRBJ2-1; no firm D call. V was clipped by 2 bases and J by 2 bases, with 7 bases between them. Germline V gene lookup returns CDR1 SGHTA and CDR2 FQGNSA. The CDR3 runs to 14 residues. The CDR3 is CASSLYFPYNEQFF. The CDR3 DNA follows: TGTGCCAGCAGCTTATATTTCCCCTACAATGAGCAGTTCTTC.

The chain combines TRBV5-4 with TRBJ1-6; 8 bases align to TRBD1. This CDR3 contains 14 residues. The V gene's germline CDR1 is SGHNT and CDR2 YYREEE (reference sequence). With V trimmed by 2 bases and J by 8 bases, 3 bases remained unmatched. For the CDR3, the DNA is TGTGCCAGCAGCTTCACAGGGGGGGATTCACCCCTCCACTTT. It codes for CASSFTGGDSPLHF.

The chain joins TRBV11-2 to TRBJ2-7, with 9 positions matching TRBD2. The germline CDR1 and CDR2 sequences are SGHAT and FQNNGV. There are 18 residues in the CDR3. V dropped 1 base and J dropped 0; count of bases not matched to a gene: 10. The CDR3 region is CASSLGGSGGPSSYEQYF. As DNA, the CDR3 is TGTGCCAGCAGCTTAGGGGGTAGCGGGGGACCGAGCTCCTACGAGCAGTACTTC.

V usage is TRBV5-1 and J usage is TRBJ2-3; tentative D call: TRBD1 (5 bases). CDR1 is SGHRS and CDR2 is YFSETQ in the germline V gene. The CDR3 length is 15 residues. The V and J ends lost 0 bases and 3 bases respectively, with 11 bases between them. The CDR3 is CASSLVGAGTDTQYF. Written as DNA, the CDR3 is TGCGCCAGCAGCTTGGTAGGGGCCGGTACAGATACGCAGTATTTT.

This clone was counted once. The CDR3 sequence: CARTSGLGGKYGYTF. CDR3 nucleotides: TGTGCCAGGACCTCAGGGTTAGGGGGAAAATATGGCTACACCTTC. The rearrangement joins TRBV28 to TRBJ1-2, with D perhaps TRBD1 (6 bases). This CDR3 contains 15 residues. V was shortened by 9 bases and J by 5 bases, with 22 bases between the two germline ends. The germline V gene encodes CDR1 MDHEN and CDR2 SYDVKM.